What follows describes a single T cell receptor beta chain. Study processing details: Amplification of reference gene primers provided the estimated nucleated cell counts. The assay was immunoSEQ multiplex PCR, and TCRdb's table has in-frame clones only and misses some. V, J and clone size are taken as reported in that table, and D and trimming were inferred from the DNA itself. Found here are about 230,000 clones, about nine tenths of them singletons; the top ten hold around a tenth. The sample originates from a study of blood T cell repertoires in COVID-19. Study as a whole: T cells, B-cell-depleted T cells, or PBMCs provided the cDNA or gDNA that served as material.

The CDR3 contains 13 residues. V dropped 5 bases and J dropped 1 base, with 9 bases sitting between them. Germline V gene lookup returns CDR1 SGHRS and CDR2 YFSETQ. The source material was peripheral blood. This clonotype was sampled from a man aged 45 to 65 with COVID-19, enrolled during active disease. This rearrangement joins TRBV5-1 to TRBJ2-5; no clear D gene. The CDR3 DNA follows: TGCGCCAGCAGTGGTGGGCCCCAAGAGACCCAGTACTTC. Its translation is CASSGGPQETQYF.